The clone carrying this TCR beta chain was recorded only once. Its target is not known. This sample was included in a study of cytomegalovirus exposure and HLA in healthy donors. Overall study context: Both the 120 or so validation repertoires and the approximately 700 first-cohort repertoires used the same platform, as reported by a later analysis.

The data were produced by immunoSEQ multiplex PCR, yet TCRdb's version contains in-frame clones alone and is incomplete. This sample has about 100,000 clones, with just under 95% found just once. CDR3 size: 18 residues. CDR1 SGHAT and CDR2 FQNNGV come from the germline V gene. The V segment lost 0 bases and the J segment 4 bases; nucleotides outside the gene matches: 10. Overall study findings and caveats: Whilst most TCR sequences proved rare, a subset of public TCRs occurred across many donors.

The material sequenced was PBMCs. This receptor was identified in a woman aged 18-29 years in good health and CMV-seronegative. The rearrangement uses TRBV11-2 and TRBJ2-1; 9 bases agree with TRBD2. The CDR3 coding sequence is TGTGCCAGCAGCTTAGAAGTAGCGGGGGCCTGGGGTTACAATGAGCAGTTCTTC. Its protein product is CASSLEVAGAWGYNEQFF.